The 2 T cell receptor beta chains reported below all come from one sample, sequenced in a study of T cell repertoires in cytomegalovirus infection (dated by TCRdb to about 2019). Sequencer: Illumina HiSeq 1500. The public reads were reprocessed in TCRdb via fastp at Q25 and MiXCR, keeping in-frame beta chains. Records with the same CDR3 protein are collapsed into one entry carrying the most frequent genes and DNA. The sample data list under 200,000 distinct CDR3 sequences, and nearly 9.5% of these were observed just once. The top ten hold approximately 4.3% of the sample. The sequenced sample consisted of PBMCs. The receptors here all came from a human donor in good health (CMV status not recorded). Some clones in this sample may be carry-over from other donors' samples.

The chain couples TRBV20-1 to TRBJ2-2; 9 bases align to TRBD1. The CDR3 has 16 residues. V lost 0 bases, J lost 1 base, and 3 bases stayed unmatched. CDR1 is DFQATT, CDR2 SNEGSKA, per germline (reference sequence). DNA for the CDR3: TGCAGTGCTAGAGACCCGGGACAGGGGAACACCGGGGAGCTGTTTTTT. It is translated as CSARDPGQGNTGELFF.

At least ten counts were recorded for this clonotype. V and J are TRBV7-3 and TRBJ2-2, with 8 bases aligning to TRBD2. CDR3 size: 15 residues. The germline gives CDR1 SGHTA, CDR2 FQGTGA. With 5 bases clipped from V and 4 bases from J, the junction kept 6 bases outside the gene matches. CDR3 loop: CASSRREGVTGELFF. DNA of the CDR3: TGTGCCAGCAGCCGACGGGAGGGGGTCACCGGGGAGCTGTTTTTT. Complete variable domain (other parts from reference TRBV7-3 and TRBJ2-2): GAGVSQTPSNKVTEKGKYVELRCDPISGHTALYWYRQSLGQGPEFLIYFQGTGAADDSGLPNDRFFAVRPEGSVSTLKIQRTERGDSAVYLCASSRREGVTGELFFGEGSRLTVL.